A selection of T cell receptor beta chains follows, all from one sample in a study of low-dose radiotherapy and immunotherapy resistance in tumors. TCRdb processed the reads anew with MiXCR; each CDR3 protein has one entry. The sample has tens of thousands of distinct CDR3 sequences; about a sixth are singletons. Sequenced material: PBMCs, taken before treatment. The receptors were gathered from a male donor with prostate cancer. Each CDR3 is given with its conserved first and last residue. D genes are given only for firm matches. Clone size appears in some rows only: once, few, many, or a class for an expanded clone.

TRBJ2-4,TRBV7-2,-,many,TGTGCCAGCACCCCGCCAGGGTTAAAGAACATTCAGTACTTC,CASTPPGLKNIQYF
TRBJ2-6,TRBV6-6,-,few,TGTGCCAGCAGTTACTCGGTGGTGAGGAGCTCTGGGGCCAACGTCCTGACTTTC,CASSYSVVRSSGANVLTF
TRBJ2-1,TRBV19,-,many,TGTGCCAGTAGTATGCGGCTAGCAGCCTACAATGAGCAGTTCTTC,CASSMRLAAYNEQFF
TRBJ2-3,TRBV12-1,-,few,TGTGCCAGCAGTCACTGGGACGGATCTAGCACAGATACGCAGTATTTT,CASSHWDGSSTDTQYF
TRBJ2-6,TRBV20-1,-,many,TGCAGTGCCCAGGGGGCCAACGTCCTGACTTTC,CSAQGANVLTF
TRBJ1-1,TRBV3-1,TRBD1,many,TGTGCCAGCAGCCAAGGCGGGGCAGGGGGCACTGAAGCTTTCTTT,CASSQGGAGGTEAFF
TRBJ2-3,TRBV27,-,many,TGTGCCAGCAGTCCACCGACGTCTTGGACCTTCACAGATACGCAGTATTTT,CASSPPTSWTFTDTQYF
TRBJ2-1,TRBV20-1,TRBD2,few,TGCAGTGCGCCTCGGGGGGGCCTCTCCTACAATGAGCAGTTCTTC,CSAPRGGLSYNEQFF
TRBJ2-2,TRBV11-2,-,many,TGTGCCAGCAGCTTAGTAGGTCTTCTGGGGGACACCGGGGAGCTGTTTTTT,CASSLVGLLGDTGELFF
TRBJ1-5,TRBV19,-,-,TGTGCCAGTAGTATCCTAAATCAGCCCCAGCATTTT,CASSILNQPQHF